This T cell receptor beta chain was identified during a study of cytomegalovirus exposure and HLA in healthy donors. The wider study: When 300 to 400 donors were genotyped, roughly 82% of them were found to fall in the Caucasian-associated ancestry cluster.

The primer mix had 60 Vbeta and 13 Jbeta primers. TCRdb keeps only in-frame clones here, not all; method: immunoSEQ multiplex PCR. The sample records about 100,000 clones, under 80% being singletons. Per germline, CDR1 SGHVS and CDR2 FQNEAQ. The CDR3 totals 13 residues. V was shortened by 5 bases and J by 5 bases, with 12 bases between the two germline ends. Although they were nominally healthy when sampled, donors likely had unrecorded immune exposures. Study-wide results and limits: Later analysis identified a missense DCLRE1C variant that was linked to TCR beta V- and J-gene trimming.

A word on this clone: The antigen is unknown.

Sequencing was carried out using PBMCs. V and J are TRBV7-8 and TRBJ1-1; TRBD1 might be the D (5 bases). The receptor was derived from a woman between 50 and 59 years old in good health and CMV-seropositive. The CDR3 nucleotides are TGTGCCAGCAGCCCCGACAGAAGGACTGAAGCTTTCTTT. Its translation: CASSPDRRTEAFF.